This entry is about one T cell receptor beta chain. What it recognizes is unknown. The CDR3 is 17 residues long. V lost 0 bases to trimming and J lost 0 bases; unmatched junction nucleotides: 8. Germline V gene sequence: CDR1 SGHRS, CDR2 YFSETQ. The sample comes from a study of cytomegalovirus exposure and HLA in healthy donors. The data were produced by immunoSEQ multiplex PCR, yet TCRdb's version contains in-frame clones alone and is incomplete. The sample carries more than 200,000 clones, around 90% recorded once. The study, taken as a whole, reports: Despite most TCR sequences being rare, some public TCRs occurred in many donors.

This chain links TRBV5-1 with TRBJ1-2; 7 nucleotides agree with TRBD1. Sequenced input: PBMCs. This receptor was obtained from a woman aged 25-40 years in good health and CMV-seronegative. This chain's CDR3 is CASSLVWDSGPNYGYTF. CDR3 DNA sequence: TGCGCCAGCAGCTTGGTTTGGGACAGTGGCCCTAACTATGGCTACACCTTC.